These 13 T cell receptor beta chains came from one sample sequenced in a study of response to subunit inactivated influenza vaccine. One entry per CDR3 protein results from TCRdb running MiXCR on the RT-PCR reads. This sample has around 200,000 distinct CDR3 sequences, with 12% found just once. In addition, the sample was reused for a study of T cells expressing NK-cell markers. Turning to that study: TCR beta cDNA was made by 5'RACE template switching with UMIs.

The source was CD8+ T cells sorted from PBMCs, collected 11 to 12 days after vaccination. These receptors were collected from a man aged 50 to 59 who received an inactivated influenza vaccine.

The CDR3 sequence: CASSPWDRGAGEQFF. CDR3 nucleotides: TGCGCCAGCAGCCCTTGGGACAGGGGGGCGGGTGAGCAGTTCTTC. V usage is TRBV5-1 and J usage is TRBJ2-1, with 11 nucleotides matching TRBD1. Per the germline V gene, CDR1 is SGHRS and CDR2 is YFSETQ. The CDR3 is 15 residues long. The V gene end was trimmed by 4 bases and the J gene end by 9 bases; junction bases not matched to a gene: 9. The full variable domain, its missing parts supplied by reference TRBV5-1 and TRBJ2-1, is KAGVTQTPRYLIKTRGQQVTLSCSPISGHRSVSWYQQTPGQGLQFLFEYFSETQRNKGNFPGRFSGRQFSNSRSEMNVSTLELGDSALYLCASSPWDRGAGEQFFGPGTRLTVL.

This chain links TRBV6-1 with TRBJ2-5; TRBD1 is a possible D gene (6 bases). The germline gives CDR1 MNHNS, CDR2 SASEGT. This CDR3 contains 17 residues. The V gene lost 5 bases and the J gene lost 5 bases, with 24 bases spanning the gap. CDR3 loop: CASSRPRGGPGGETQYF. The CDR3 nucleotides are TGTGCCAGCAGTCGCCCCCGAGGGGGTCCCGGTGGGGAGACCCAGTACTTC.

This clonotype was observed a few times. The chain links TRBV7-8 to TRBJ2-2; no definite D call. CDR1 is SGHVS and CDR2 is FQNEAQ in the germline V gene. The CDR3 runs to 17 residues. V was shortened by 1 base and J by 0 bases, with 12 bases between the two germline ends. The CDR3 DNA sequence: TGTGCCAGCAGCTTAGTCACGGGCAAGACGAACACCGGGGAGCTGTTTTTT. This translates into CASSLVTGKTNTGELFF.

This clonotype has only a few counts. J is TRBJ2-7 and V is TRBV4-3; 11 nucleotides line up with TRBD2. The germline V gene has CDR1 LGHNA and CDR2 YSLEER. The trim removed 3 bases at V and 4 bases at J, leaving 5 bases unmatched. The CDR3 length is 15 residues. The CDR3 DNA reads as TGCGCCAGCAGCCAGAGACTAGCGGGAACGTACGAGCAGTACTTC. Translation gives CASSQRLAGTYEQYF.

This clonotype was observed many times. The rearrangement uses TRBV15 and TRBJ2-1, with D unclear. Germline-derived CDR1 and CDR2 are LNHNV and YYDKDF (reference sequence). This CDR3 has 15 residues. Trimming cost V 0 bases and J 6 bases, with 12 bases left between them. The CDR3 here is CATSRDSVSVNEQFF. In DNA form, the CDR3 reads TGTGCCACCAGCAGAGATTCAGTATCAGTCAATGAGCAGTTCTTC.

This clonotype has ten or more counts. The CDR3 loop reads CASSHPRETNTEAFF. The CDR3 DNA follows: TGTGCCAGCAGTCACCCGAGGGAGACGAACACTGAAGCTTTCTTT. The rearrangement joins TRBV28 to TRBJ1-1; no firm D call. V dropped 5 bases and J dropped 1 base, with 14 bases sitting between them. The CDR3 contains 15 residues. Germline V gene data show CDR1 as MDHEN and CDR2 as SYDVKM.

The chain has TRBV3-1 and TRBJ2-1, with TRBD2 identical over 11 bases. V shed 2 bases and J 3 bases; nucleotides not matched to a gene: 6. CDR3 length equals 17 residues. CDR1 and CDR2 (germline): LGHDT, YNNKEL (reference sequence). The CDR3 loop is CASSQSFGLAGYNEQFF. The CDR3 region has the DNA TGTGCCAGCAGCCAAAGTTTTGGACTAGCGGGCTACAATGAGCAGTTCTTC.

This clonotype was seen more than once but under ten times. The genes are TRBV20-1 and TRBJ2-1; 14 bases map to TRBD2. This CDR3 is built from 19 residues. Germline lookup yields CDR1 DFQATT and CDR2 SNEGSKA (reference sequence). The V gene end was trimmed by 0 bases and the J gene end by 4 bases; junction bases not matched to a gene: 11. The DNA of the CDR3 is TGCAGTGCTAGAGACTTCAATCCCCGACTAGCGGGAGGGTACAATGAGCAGTTCTTC. This gives the protein CSARDFNPRLAGGYNEQFF.

This clonotype was seen many times. V and J are TRBV7-9 and TRBJ2-1; TRBD2 matches at 7 bases. The CDR3 contains 14 residues. Unmatched junction bases numbered 7, after V lost 5 bases and J lost 6 bases. Germline CDR1 is SEHNR and CDR2 is FQNEAQ (reference sequence). The DNA for the CDR3 is TGTGCCAGCAGCCAAGGAGCGGGAAGCAATGAGCAGTTCTTC. Translating gives CASSQGAGSNEQFF. Full variable domain (rest looked up from reference TRBV7-9 and TRBJ2-1): DTGVSQNPRHKITKRGQNVTFRCDPISEHNRLYWYRQTLGQGPEFLTYFQNEAQLEKSRLLSDRFSAERPKGSFSTLEIQRTEQGDSAMYLCASSQGAGSNEQFFGPGTRLTVL.

The chain recombines TRBV7-9 with TRBJ2-4; perhaps TRBD2 as D (7 bases). CDR3 length: 12 residues. Germline CDR1 SEHNR, CDR2 FQNEAQ (reference sequence). V was cut by 5 bases and J by 14 bases, with 16 bases left in between. CDR3 in DNA: TGTGCCAGCAGCGGGGATGCGGGGGCGGAGTACTTC. As protein: CASSGDAGAEYF.

This clonotype turned up a few times. V and J are TRBV28 and TRBJ2-1; D is undetermined. V lost 4 bases, J lost 4 bases, and 20 bases lay in between. CDR3 length equals 17 residues. CDR1 and CDR2 (germline): MDHEN, SYDVKM. As DNA, the CDR3 is TGTGCCAGCAGTTGGGAAGGGCGCATCACCCCTTACAATGAGCAGTTCTTC. The encoded protein is CASSWEGRITPYNEQFF.

This clonotype was seen only a few times. This rearrangement joins TRBV29-1 to TRBJ1-2, with D tentatively TRBD1 (5 bases). Germline V gene sequence: CDR1 SQVTM, CDR2 ANQGSEA. This CDR3 region has 12 residues. V gave up 5 bases and J gave up 4 bases, with 11 bases separating them. CDR3 coding DNA: TGCAGCGTTTATGACAGTCCCTATGGCTACACCTTC. The encoded protein is CSVYDSPYGYTF.

The chain links TRBV7-9 to TRBJ1-2; D uncertain. This CDR3 is 11 amino acids long. The V end was cut by 6 bases, the J end by 6 bases, with 8 bases between. Germline CDR1 is SEHNR and CDR2 is FQNEAQ (reference sequence). The DNA of the CDR3 is TGTGCCAGCAGTTTGGGGAATGGCTACACCTTC. Its translation: CASSLGNGYTF.